Below, one T cell receptor beta chain is given with its context. This clonotype has a handful of counts. This receptor's antigen is unknown. The record has no base qualities; no much larger clone is one base away. The library relied on multiplex PCR. Sequencer: Illumina HiSeq 4000. TCR beta libraries were built with iRepertoire HTBI primers and Arm-PCR amplification of CDR3 regions. Before sequencing, the PCR products underwent gel purification. The original methods were these. Gene usage analysis of CDR3 amino acid clonotypes used the 55 to 80 TRBV and around 13 TRBJ segments found across samples. COPE and FqMerger were used to merge the filtered high-quality paired reads into contigs. BLAST was used to align contigs to the IMGT TRBV, TRBD and TRBJ reference genes, and CDR3 was defined following IMGT. Any clonotype with a frequency above 0.1% was classified as a highly expanded clone. Shannon entropy was used to measure repertoire diversity, and the Gini coefficient was used to measure V-J evenness. Clonotypes shared by more than one individual were considered public. The raw public reads went through TCRdb reprocessing: fastp at Q25, MiXCR clone calling, in-frame beta chains kept. Identical CDR3 proteins give one entry, which carries the most common genes and DNA. The V and J calls here are based on TCRdb, not the publication. The sample records over 500,000 distinct CDR3 sequences, around 16% of which are singletons. The ten largest clones add up to more than 10% of the sample.

The sample is drawn from a study of regulatory T cells in long-lasting Graves disease (dated by TCRdb to the early 2020s). Regarding the research as a whole: Antithyroid drugs had been taken for less than 3 months by newly diagnosed Graves' disease patients. Patients with persistent Graves' disease were compared with patients with newly diagnosed Graves' disease using TCR sequencing and RNA sequencing of peripheral blood. The study was conducted in China and was registered as a clinical trial. A total of 35 or so samples were covered by TCR sequencing, comprising some 13 persistent and around 20 newly diagnosed Graves' disease patients.

CDR1 and CDR2 were assigned from the germline V gene as SGHTA and FQGTGA. Trimmed from V: 4 bases; trimmed from J: 9 bases; junction bases lacking a gene match: 5. From the cysteine up to the phenylalanine, the CDR3 has a length of 15 residues. Only CDR3 DNA remains: 45 bases, in frame from the first base. What the research found in general, with its limitations: The authors acknowledged the small sample size as a limitation that may reduce accuracy. Because the primary lesion, thyroid tissue, could not be accessed, the study looked at peripheral blood alone. More public clonotypes were shared among persistent patients (approximately 3,000) than among newly diagnosed patients (approximately 930). Compared with newly diagnosed patients, patients with persistent Graves' disease had lower TCR Shannon entropy and fewer highly expanded clones, which suggests clonal expansion. Preferential use of TRBV28, TRBJ1-2 and TRBJ2-5 was observed in persistent disease, whereas TRBV20-1 and TRBJ2-1 were favored in newly diagnosed disease. Sequencing and analysis were restricted to the TCR beta chain.

This specimen's time point label, interpreted: newly diagnosed GD, antithyroid drugs for less than 3 months. RNA was extracted from PBMCs in TRIzol for both TCR sequencing and RNA sequencing. The diagnosis of Graves' disease followed American Thyroid Association guidelines. Patients were recruited from an endocrinology department in Xi'an, China. Each patient gave approximately 9 milliliters of peripheral blood, collected in an EDTA anticoagulant tube. PBMCs were isolated by Ficoll Paque Plus density gradient separation without further T cell sorting. An Agilent 2100 Bioanalyzer and agarose gel were used to check RNA quality, and a NanoDrop 2000 was used to measure RNA concentration. This sample also belongs to another study, concerning T cells in Graves' hyperthyroidism and ophthalmopathy. The second source states: A patient counted as having stable Graves' hyperthyroidism if no progression to ophthalmopathy occurred over 18 months of follow-up. Hyperthyroidism patients were newly diagnosed, with disease duration under 2 months, and aged 18 to 65 years. Patients with uncontrolled infections, other autoimmune diseases, pregnancy or lactation were excluded. Diagnoses were established on the basis of clinical symptoms, serum thyroxine and TRAb, thyroid ultrasound, and orbital computed tomography. The TCR CDR3 was subjected to a first round of RT-PCR using the HTBI primer set and the Qiagen OneStep RT-PCR kit. Blood samples also contained most of the expanded thyroid clonotypes (frequency above 0.001), which suggests that blood repertoires may reflect thyroid immune responses. A model built on a 13 V-J signature distinguished ophthalmopathy from stable hyperthyroidism, reaching 87.88% sensitivity and 81.08% specificity in cross-validation and 80%/75% in testing. In validation, progression to ophthalmopathy was predicted by the model with roughly 69% sensitivity and roughly 76% specificity, a median of roughly 6 months before onset. TCR V-J signatures able to tell the groups apart were searched for in a discovery cohort of 95 or so patients, of whom roughly 42 had Graves' ophthalmopathy and about 55 had stable Graves' hyperthyroidism. Prospective prediction of ophthalmopathy was tested in an independent validation cohort of fewer than 20 hyperthyroidism patients and around 16 patients who later progressed to ophthalmopathy. For training and testing, the roughly 100 patients in the discovery cohort were randomly divided in a 7:3 ratio. In addition, the study compared T-cell repertoires in thyroid tissue and in blood from roughly 6 Graves' hyperthyroidism patients. Once sampling was done, hyperthyroidism patients were given methimazole at a starting dose of 30 mg daily, whereas ophthalmopathy patients were given high-dose intravenous methylprednisolone. The libraries were constructed in a second round of multiplex PCR and then size-selected and purified. Libraries were sequenced paired-end with 100 bp reads on an Illumina HiSeq2000. Raw data were processed with SOAPnuke, discarding reads with adapters, uncalled bases, mean Phred below 15, or no exact constant-primer or identifier match. High-quality paired reads were merged with COPE v1.2.5, and unique nucleotide sequences were defined as clonotypes. Clonotypes were aligned to IMGT TRBV, TRBD and TRBJ reference segments using MiTCR v1.1. The analysis was restricted to V-J combinations with a frequency above 0.0001, which together covered around 99% of the repertoires. The TCS score was defined as F50 (clonal expansion) divided by E x V (chaos), with BLOSUM62-based TCRdist calculated between CDR3 peptides within each V-J. Welch's t-statistics and random forest reduced 514 V-J features to roughly 13, which were used in a naive Bayes classifier (R e1071). Sample size was not statistically predetermined, and blinding of investigators to group allocation was not performed. According to the paper, TCR Vbeta CDR3 sequencing was carried out on 135 peripheral blood samples, which came from 40 to 45 ophthalmopathy, around 74 hyperthyroidism and approximately 17 progressor patients.

This TCR was recovered from a man younger than 35 with Graves disease. Donor details come from another sample of the same person, matched by shared clones. The material sequenced was peripheral blood mononuclear cells (PBMCs), taken at new diagnosis, from a patient treated with antithyroid drugs. Recombination connected TRBV7-3 to TRBJ2-1; TRBD2 matches 14 bases in the middle. The CDR3 in this case is CASSSTSGRVVEQFF. The DNA sequence is given as TGTGCCAGCAGCTCGACTAGCGGGAGGGTTGTTGAGCAGTTCTTC.